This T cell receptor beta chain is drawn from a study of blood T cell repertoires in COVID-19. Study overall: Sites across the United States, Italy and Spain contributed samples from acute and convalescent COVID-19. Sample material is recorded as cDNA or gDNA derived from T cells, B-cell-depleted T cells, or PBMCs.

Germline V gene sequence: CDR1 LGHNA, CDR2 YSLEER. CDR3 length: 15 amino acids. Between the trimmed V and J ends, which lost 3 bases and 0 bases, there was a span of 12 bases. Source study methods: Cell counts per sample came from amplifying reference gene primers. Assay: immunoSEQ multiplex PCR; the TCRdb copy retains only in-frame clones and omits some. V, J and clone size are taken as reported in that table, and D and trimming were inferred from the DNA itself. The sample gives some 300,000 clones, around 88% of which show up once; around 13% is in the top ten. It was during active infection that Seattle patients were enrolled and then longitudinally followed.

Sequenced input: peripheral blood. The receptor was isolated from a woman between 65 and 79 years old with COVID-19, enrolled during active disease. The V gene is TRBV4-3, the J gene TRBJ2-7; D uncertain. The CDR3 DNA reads TGCGCCAGCAGCCAGGATCTATGGAGCTCCTACGAGCAGTACTTC. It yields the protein CASSQDLWSSYEQYF.